These 20 T cell receptor beta chains were sequenced from one sample in a study of tumour-infiltrating T cells in Burkitt lymphoma. Profiling relied on immunoSEQ multiplex PCR, and the TCRdb table lists in-frame clones only, not all of them. Of approximately 1,000 clones listed, 84% are singletons. Input material: tumor tissue. The origin of the receptors is a human donor with Burkitt lymphoma. Some clones in this sample may be carry-over from other donors' samples.

This clone was counted a single time. The chain links TRBV5-1 to TRBJ2-1, with unresolved D. Per germline, CDR1 SGHRS and CDR2 YFSETQ. Trimming stripped 3 bases from V and 2 bases from J, with 9 bases between. CDR3 length: 14 residues. The DNA of the CDR3 is TGCGCCAGCAGCTCGACGCTGACCTACAATGAGCAGTTCTTC. Its translation: CASSSTLTYNEQFF.

This clone was seen just once. One base away lies a much larger clone, so this may be a sequencing read error. This sequence joins TRBV21-1 and TRBJ1-2; the table's D call, TRBD1, has no DNA check behind it. TRBV21-1 is termed a pseudogene. The CDR3 has 18 amino acids. The CDR3 DNA reads as TGTGCCAGCAGCAAAAGGCAGGCGAAAGTCTCGTCTAACTATGGCTACACCTTC. It encodes CASSKRQAKVSSNYGYTF.

This clone was recorded once. This rearrangement joins TRBV28 to TRBJ2-7; D is possibly TRBD1 (5 bases). The germline V gene has CDR1 MDHEN and CDR2 SYDVKM. V gave up 6 bases and J gave up 7 bases, with 10 bases separating them. The CDR3 length is 11 residues. CDR3 residues: CASRFRGEQYF. The CDR3 DNA follows: TGTGCCAGCAGGTTTAGGGGAGAGCAGTACTTC.

The V gene is TRBV5-5, the J gene TRBJ2-3; no reliable D call. Germline V gene sequence: CDR1 SGHKS, CDR2 YYEKEE (reference sequence). CDR3 length equals 14 residues. Trimming took off 5 bases at V and 1 base at J, with 11 bases between the two ends. The CDR3 sequence is CASRPTLRTDTQYF. In DNA form, the CDR3 reads TGTGCCAGCAGGCCAACGCTTCGCACAGATACGCAGTATTTT.

V usage is TRBV21-1 and J usage is TRBJ2-7; the listed D gene, TRBD1, was not tested against the DNA. TRBV21-1 is labeled a pseudogene. CDR3 length: 18 residues. CDR3 coding DNA: TGTGCCAGCAGCAAAGAAGCCCCAGGGGGAATAGGATCCTACGAGCAGTACTTC. Protein product: CASSKEAPGGIGSYEQYF.

The chain is built from TRBV18 and TRBJ2-7; TRBD1 aligns across 7 bases. CDR1 is KGHSH, CDR2 LQKENI, per germline. The CDR3 totals 14 residues. J lost 3 bases, V lost 5 bases, and 7 bases had no gene match. DNA for the CDR3: TGTGCCAGCTCATTACAGGGGTATTTCTACGAGCAGTACTTC. This sequence encodes CASSLQGYFYEQYF.

The chain joins TRBV14 to TRBJ2-3; the match to TRBD1 covers 7 bases. Germline loops: CDR1 SGHDN, CDR2 FVKESK. This CDR3 is built from 15 residues. Trimming took 3 bases from V and 5 from J; bases not matched to a gene: 8. The CDR3 here is CASSHRQGALDTQYF. For the CDR3, the DNA is TGTGCCAGCAGCCATCGACAGGGAGCCCTAGATACGCAGTATTTT.

The genes are TRBV7-8 and TRBJ2-5, with D perhaps assigned TRBD1 or TRBD2 (5 bases each). CDR1 and CDR2 from the germline V gene are SGHVS and FQNEAQ. Trimming pared 5 bases from V and 1 base from J, leaving 8 bases between. CDR3 length: 13 amino acids. CDR3 sequence: CASSLGTQETQYF. CDR3 sequence (DNA): TGTGCCAGCAGCCTAGGGACCCAAGAGACCCAGTACTTC.

The chain has TRBV4-1 and TRBJ2-3; D ambiguous. With 1 base removed from V and 1 base from J, the gap between germline ends came to 15 bases. CDR1 is MGHRA, CDR2 YSYEKL, per germline. The CDR3 is 17 residues long. DNA of the CDR3: TGCGCCAGCAGCCAAGGGCTTCGCGGACCCGGCACAGATACGCAGTATTTT. Encoded protein: CASSQGLRGPGTDTQYF.

V gene TRBV6-5 combines with J gene TRBJ2-7; TRBD1 agrees at 10 bases. With V trimmed by 4 bases and J by 4 bases, 7 bases remained unmatched. CDR3 length: 15 amino acids. The germline V gene has CDR1 MNHEY and CDR2 SVGAGI. CDR3 nucleotides: TGTGCCAGCAGTTCCCCCGGGACAGGGGATTACGAGCAGTACTTC. This gives the protein CASSSPGTGDYEQYF.

The chain joins TRBV9 to TRBJ2-2; D is possibly TRBD2 (6 bases). The CDR3 has 14 residues. Trimming shortened V by 5 bases and J by 7 bases, and 15 bases separated the two germline ends. Germline CDR1 is SGDLS and CDR2 is YYNGEE. This CDR3 reads CASSPRLEGGELFF. The CDR3 DNA follows: TGTGCCAGCAGTCCCCGACTAGAGGGCGGGGAGCTGTTTTTT. Complete variable domain (other parts from reference TRBV9 and TRBJ2-2): DSGVTQTPKHLITATGQRVTLRCSPRSGDLSVYWYQQSLDQGLQFLIQYYNGEERAKGNILERFSAQQFPDLHSELNLSSLELGDSALYFCASSPRLEGGELFFGEGSRLTVL.

The chain recombines TRBV5-6 with TRBJ1-5; 8 bases agree with TRBD1. Germline CDR1 SGHDT, CDR2 YYEEEE. The CDR3 runs 16 residues. V dropped 5 bases and J dropped 2; count of bases not matched to a gene: 9. Written as DNA, the CDR3 is TGTGCCAGCAGTTACTCAGGGGGCTCGGGCAATCAGCCCCAGCATTTT. Its protein is CASSYSGGSGNQPQHF.

The CDR3 bases are TGTGCCAGCAGCTCCCGACAGGGGACAGATACGCAGTATTTT. This sequence encodes CASSSRQGTDTQYF. This rearrangement joins TRBV7-8 to TRBJ2-3; TRBD1 aligns across 8 bases. This CDR3 has 14 amino acids. Germline V gene lookup returns CDR1 SGHVS and CDR2 FQNEAQ. Unmatched junction bases numbered 3, after V lost 4 bases and J lost 3 bases.

Comment on this clone: This sample also contains other DNA sequences that code for the same CDR3. The rearrangement links TRBV25-1 to TRBJ2-5; tentatively, D is TRBD1 or TRBD2 (5 bases each). Germline V lookup: CDR1 MGHDK, CDR2 SYGVNS. The V end lost 6 bases, the J end lost 8 bases, and 19 bases lay between the germline ends. The length of the CDR3 is 14 residues. The CDR3 loop is CASRGGQGVETQYF. The CDR3 nucleotides are TGTGCCAGCAGAGGCGGGCAGGGTGTAGAAACCCAGTACTTC.

The chain combines TRBV6-5 with TRBJ1-4, with D possibly being TRBD1 (5 bases). The germline V gene encodes CDR1 MNHEY and CDR2 SVGAGI. This CDR3 spans 15 amino acids. V was clipped by 6 bases and J by 5 bases, with 16 bases between them. The CDR3 region has the DNA TGTGCCAGCAGCCGAAAGGGACGGAGCAATGAAAAACTGTTTTTT. This translates into CASSRKGRSNEKLFF.

The chain recombines TRBV28 with TRBJ2-1; 12 bases map to TRBD2. The CDR3 spans 15 residues. Losses at the gene ends were 4 bases for V and 4 bases for J; bases not matched to a gene: 2. The germline V gene has CDR1 MDHEN and CDR2 SYDVKM. CDR3 sequence: CASSSLAGGYNEQFF. Written as DNA, the CDR3 is TGTGCCAGCAGTTCACTAGCGGGAGGTTACAATGAGCAGTTCTTC.

This clone was observed once. This chain joins TRBV12-5 and TRBJ2-1; D may be TRBD2 (6 bases). V dropped 5 bases and J dropped 9 bases, with 11 bases sitting between them. The CDR3 length is 12 residues. The germline V gene has CDR1 LGHNT and CDR2 FRNRAP. CDR3 region: CASGPGEVEQFF. The CDR3 DNA follows: TGTGCTAGTGGTCCCGGGGAGGTTGAGCAGTTCTTC.

Here the CDR3 reads CASSHQGHQPQHF. The CDR3 nucleotides read TGTGCCAGCAGCCACCAGGGGCATCAGCCCCAGCATTTT. The rearrangement uses TRBV6-6 and TRBJ1-5; a possible D gene is TRBD1 (6 bases). Trimming took off 6 bases at V and 5 bases at J, with 11 bases between the two ends. Germline V lookup: CDR1 MNHNY, CDR2 SVGAGI (reference sequence). This CDR3 comprises 13 residues.

V and J are TRBV25-1 and TRBJ2-6, with unresolved D. CDR1 is MGHDK, CDR2 SYGVNS, per germline. V lost 2 bases to trimming and J lost 1 base, with 6 bases between them. The CDR3 is 15 amino acids. The CDR3 protein is CASSEGFSGANVLTF. CDR3 DNA sequence: TGTGCCAGCAGTGAAGGGTTTTCTGGGGCCAACGTCCTGACTTTC.

V gene TRBV2 combines with J gene TRBJ1-4; 7 bases are shared with TRBD1. The germline CDR1 and CDR2 sequences are SNHLY and FYNNEI. V gave up 1 base and J gave up 3 bases; unmatched junction bases: 2. This CDR3 spans 15 amino acids. The CDR3: CASSEGDSPNEKLFF. The CDR3 DNA reads as TGTGCCAGCAGTGAAGGGGACAGCCCTAATGAAAAACTGTTTTTT.